This T cell receptor (beta chain) was profiled in a study of OX40 agonist ivuxolimab in advanced cancers. Looking at the study overall: Six ivuxolimab dose levels, 0.01 to 10 mg/kg, were given intravenously every 2 weeks. Study-wide findings and caveats: Circulating CD4+ and CD8+ T cells showed clonal expansion by week 6 at 0.1 to 3.0 mg/kg.

Sequenced by immunoSEQ multiplex PCR; TCRdb stores in-frame clones only, minus some. The sample lists 60,000 or so clones, around nine tenths occurring once. V dropped 2 bases and J dropped 8 bases, with 9 bases sitting between them. The CDR3 contains 13 residues. The germline V gene encodes CDR1 MNHEY and CDR2 SVGAGI. With respect to this clone: Its target is not known.

Specimen: CD4+ or CD8+ T cells sorted from blood, collected in a trial of the OX40 agonist ivuxolimab. This chain uses TRBV6-5 with TRBJ2-2; unclear D gene. The TCR sequence derives from an adult with an advanced solid tumor such as melanoma, head and neck, liver or kidney cancer. DNA for the CDR3: TGTGCCAGCAGTTACGATCCCCGTGGGGAGCTGTTTTTT. Translated, it gives CASSYDPRGELFF.